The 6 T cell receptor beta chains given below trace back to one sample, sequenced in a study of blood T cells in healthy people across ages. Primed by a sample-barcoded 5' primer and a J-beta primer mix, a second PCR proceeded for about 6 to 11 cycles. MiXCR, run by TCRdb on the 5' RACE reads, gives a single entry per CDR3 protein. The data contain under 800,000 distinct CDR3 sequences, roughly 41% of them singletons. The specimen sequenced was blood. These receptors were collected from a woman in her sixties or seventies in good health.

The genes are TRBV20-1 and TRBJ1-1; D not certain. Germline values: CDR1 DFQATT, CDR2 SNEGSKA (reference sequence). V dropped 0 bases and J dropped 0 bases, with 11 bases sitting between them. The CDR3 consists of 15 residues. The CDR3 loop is CSARDGGQVNTEAFF. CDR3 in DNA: TGCAGTGCTAGAGATGGTGGGCAAGTGAACACTGAAGCTTTCTTT.

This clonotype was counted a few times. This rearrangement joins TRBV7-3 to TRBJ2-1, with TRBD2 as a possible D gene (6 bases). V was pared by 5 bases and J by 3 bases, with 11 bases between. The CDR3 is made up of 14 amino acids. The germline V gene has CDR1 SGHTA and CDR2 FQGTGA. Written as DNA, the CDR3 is TGTGCCAGCAGCCCCCGGGACTTCTACAATGAGCAGTTCTTC. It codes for CASSPRDFYNEQFF.

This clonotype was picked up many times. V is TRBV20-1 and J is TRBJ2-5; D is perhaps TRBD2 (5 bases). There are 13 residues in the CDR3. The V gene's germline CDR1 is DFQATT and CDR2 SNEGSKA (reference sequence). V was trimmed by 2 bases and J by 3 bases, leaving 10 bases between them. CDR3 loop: CSARIWEKETQYF. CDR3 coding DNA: TGCAGTGCTAGAATCTGGGAGAAAGAGACCCAGTACTTC.

The CDR3 DNA reads as TGTGCCAGCAGTAAACAGCCTTATTGGGTCAACGTCCTGACTTTC. This encodes CASSKQPYWVNVLTF. V gene TRBV27 combines with J gene TRBJ2-6, with D unclear. Germline assignment: CDR1 MNHEY and CDR2 SMNVEV (reference sequence). The CDR3 is 15 amino acids. V gave up 5 bases and J gave up 9 bases, with 17 bases separating them.

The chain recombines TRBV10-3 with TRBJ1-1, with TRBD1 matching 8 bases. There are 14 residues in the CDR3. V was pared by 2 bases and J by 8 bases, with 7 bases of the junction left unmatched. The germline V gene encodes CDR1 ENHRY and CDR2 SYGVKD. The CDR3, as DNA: TGTGCCATCAGTGAGCGGACAGGGCGCCAAGAAGCTTTCTTT. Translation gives CAISERTGRQEAFF.

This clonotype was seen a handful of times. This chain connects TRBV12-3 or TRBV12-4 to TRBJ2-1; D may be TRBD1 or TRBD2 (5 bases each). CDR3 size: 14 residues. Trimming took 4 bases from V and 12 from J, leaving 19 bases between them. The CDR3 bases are TGTGCCAGCAGTTCCTTGGGCGGGTCCAGGGTGCAGTTCTTC. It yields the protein CASSSLGGSRVQFF.